This T cell receptor beta chain was sequenced for a study of vaccination and CD4 T cells after COVID-19. Study-wide context: Stimuli were overlapping spike peptide pools of SARS-CoV-2 and three common cold coronaviruses (HCoV-NL63, HCoV-OC43, HCoV-229E). Study results and limitations: Vaccine-specific clones numbering 304 of 307 showed spike mono-reactivity in convalescent patients.

Researchers used the Oncomine TCR Beta short-read assay to sequence DNA from cultured CD4+ T cells. MiXCR, run by TCRdb on the PCR reads, gives a single entry per CDR3 protein. The sample carries 14,000 or so distinct CDR3 sequences, roughly 29% recorded once. Trimming stripped 10 bases from V and 6 bases from J, with 13 bases between. The germline V gene has CDR1 MNHNS and CDR2 SASEGT. This CDR3 spans 11 amino acids. About this clonotype: Its antigen is as yet unknown.

This sample's treatment: roughly 10-day PBMC culture with coronavirus spike peptide pools or control peptides (ViraFEST assay). Peptide pools at approximately 11 ug/ml stimulated about 1.8 million PBMCs per well with roughly 9 IU/ml IL-2. Negative selection yielded CD4+ T cells from day-10 cultures. The rearrangement joins TRBV6-1 to TRBJ2-7; tentatively, D is TRBD1 or TRBD2 (6 bases each). Sequenced input: cultured CD4+ T cells from blood. The TCR originated in a human donor with COVID-19. CDR3 sequence: CATWRGIEQYF. In DNA, the CDR3 is TGTGCCACGTGGAGGGGGATCGAGCAGTACTTC.